This section outlines one T cell receptor beta chain sequence together with its context. The antigen is undetermined. TCRdb's table, derived via immunoSEQ multiplex PCR, lists solely in-frame clones and lacks some. The sample includes 60,000 to 90,000 clones, about 80% of them seen just once. This specimen comes from a study of vaccination effects on CD4 cells after COVID-19. Study outcomes and limitations: Clones arising from infection and from vaccination showed marked clonal contraction late after vaccination.

Antigen-specific CD4+ T cells were expanded (with viral peptide pools) by the ViraFEST assay ahead of sequencing. Subsequent to a culture period of about ten days, CD4+ T cells were isolated. Two-dose vaccination with either BNT162b2 or mRNA-1273 was given to the participants. Supplemented with about 10 IU/ml IL-2 and about 10 ug/ml peptides, some 2 million PBMC per well were kept in culture. The receptor's source is a human donor who received a COVID-19 vaccine. Sample: CD4+ T cells from PBMCs cultured with HCoV-229E spike peptides, taken after COVID-19 vaccination.

The CDR3 loop is CASSLIPTSLTDTQYF. The CDR3 DNA follows: TGTGCCAGCAGCTTAATCCCTACTAGTTTAACAGATACGCAGTATTTT. The V and J genes are TRBV7-3 and TRBJ2-3; perhaps TRBD2 as D (5 bases). The ends were cut back, 1 base at V and 3 bases at J, with 14 bases in the middle. The germline V gene encodes CDR1 SGHTA and CDR2 FQGTGA. This CDR3 contains 16 residues.